This is a list of T cell receptor beta chains from one sample in a study of blood T cell repertoires in COVID-19. The repertoire was sequenced with immunoSEQ multiplex PCR; TCRdb's copy has only in-frame clones and lacks some. The profile covers about 170,000 clones, with around 82% appearing a single time and around 7% taken by the ten largest. The material sequenced was peripheral blood. The receptor set was obtained from a woman aged 40 to 49 with COVID-19, enrolled during active disease. Each CDR3 is given with its conserved first and last residue. Fields, in order: clone size, J gene, V gene, D gene, CDR3 DNA, CDR3 protein. D genes are given only for firm matches. Rows may omit the clone size; those that give it use once, few, many or a size class.

clone_size: NA; j_call: TRBJ1-1; v_call: TRBV10-3; d_call: TRBD1; cdr3_nt: TGTGCCATCAGTACAGACAGGGAAATATGGGGAGCTTTCTTT; cdr3_aa: CAISTDREIWGAFF
clone_size: few; j_call: TRBJ1-1; v_call: TRBV19; d_call: NA; cdr3_nt: TGTGCCAGTAGTATTCAGGGTATGAACACTGAAGCTTTCTTT; cdr3_aa: CASSIQGMNTEAFF
clone_size: NA; j_call: TRBJ2-1; v_call: TRBV29-1; d_call: TRBD1; cdr3_nt: TGCAGCGTTCAGGACAGGGGGAGTGAGCAGTTCTTC; cdr3_aa: CSVQDRGSEQFF
clone_size: few; j_call: TRBJ1-4; v_call: TRBV5-4; d_call: NA; cdr3_nt: TGTGCCAGCAGCTTTGGTCAAGCAGGGAAGGGTCCTAATGAAAAACTGTTTTTT; cdr3_aa: CASSFGQAGKGPNEKLFF
clone_size: NA; j_call: TRBJ2-1; v_call: TRBV6-1; d_call: TRBD1; cdr3_nt: TGTGCCACCAAAAACCGACAGGGGGGTCCTTTCTTC; cdr3_aa: CATKNRQGGPFF
clone_size: few; j_call: TRBJ1-3; v_call: TRBV10-3; d_call: NA; cdr3_nt: TGTGCCATCAGTGGAAGCGGAAACACCATATATTTT; cdr3_aa: CAISGSGNTIYF
clone_size: NA; j_call: TRBJ2-3; v_call: TRBV19; d_call: NA; cdr3_nt: TGTGCCAGTAGTCTGGGCCCAGGAAGCCATACGCAGTATTTT; cdr3_aa: CASSLGPGSHTQYF
clone_size: NA; j_call: TRBJ2-1; v_call: TRBV2; d_call: TRBD2; cdr3_nt: TGTGCCAGCAGTGAACCCGGGACTAGCGGGAGCTCCTACAATGAGCAGTTCTTC; cdr3_aa: CASSEPGTSGSSYNEQFF
clone_size: NA; j_call: TRBJ2-1; v_call: TRBV29-1; d_call: TRBD2; cdr3_nt: TGCAGCGTCGAAACGGGACTAGCGGGAGTCTGGACCTACAATGAGCAGTTCTTC; cdr3_aa: CSVETGLAGVWTYNEQFF
clone_size: NA; j_call: TRBJ2-2; v_call: TRBV6-5; d_call: TRBD2; cdr3_nt: TGTGCCGCAGCGGGAGGATGGACCGGGGAGCTGTTTTTT; cdr3_aa: CAAAGGWTGELFF
clone_size: once; j_call: TRBJ1-1; v_call: TRBV28; d_call: NA; cdr3_nt: TGTGCCAGCAGTTTACCCTCGTGGACTCCTGAAGCTTTCTTT; cdr3_aa: CASSLPSWTPEAFF
clone_size: NA; j_call: TRBJ2-3; v_call: TRBV7-3; d_call: TRBD2; cdr3_nt: TGTGCCAGGATCGGAGCTAGCGGGACGCCTGAAGATACGCAGTATTTT; cdr3_aa: CARIGASGTPEDTQYF
clone_size: NA; j_call: TRBJ2-1; v_call: TRBV25-1; d_call: TRBD2; cdr3_nt: TGTGCGACCTCCTCGGGACTAGCGGTACACAATGAGCAGTTCTTC; cdr3_aa: CATSSGLAVHNEQFF
clone_size: NA; j_call: TRBJ2-5; v_call: TRBV10-2; d_call: TRBD2; cdr3_nt: TGCGCCAGCAGTACGAGCGGGGCCAAGGGAGAGACCCAGTACTTC; cdr3_aa: CASSTSGAKGETQYF
clone_size: NA; j_call: TRBJ1-6; v_call: TRBV7-9; d_call: TRBD1; cdr3_nt: TGTGCCAGCAGCTTCGGACAGGGGAATTCACCCCTCCACTTT; cdr3_aa: CASSFGQGNSPLHF
clone_size: few; j_call: TRBJ2-3; v_call: TRBV5-6; d_call: NA; cdr3_nt: TGTGCCAGCAGCTTAAGACTAGTCCCTTATACGCAGTATTTT; cdr3_aa: CASSLRLVPYTQYF
clone_size: few; j_call: TRBJ2-5; v_call: TRBV3-1/TRBV3-2; d_call: TRBD2; cdr3_nt: TGTGCCAGCAGCGCGCCCACCTCAACTAGCGGGAAAAAAGAGACCCAGTACTTC; cdr3_aa: CASSAPTSTSGKKETQYF
clone_size: many; j_call: TRBJ2-5; v_call: TRBV9; d_call: TRBD1; cdr3_nt: TGTGCCAGCAATGGGGGACAGGGACCAAGAGAGACCCAGTACTTC; cdr3_aa: CASNGGQGPRETQYF
clone_size: NA; j_call: TRBJ2-7; v_call: TRBV18; d_call: NA; cdr3_nt: TGTGCCAGCTCCAGCGGAGGGAACTACGAGCAGTACTTC; cdr3_aa: CASSSGGNYEQYF
clone_size: NA; j_call: TRBJ1-2; v_call: TRBV5-6; d_call: TRBD1; cdr3_nt: TGTGCCAGCAGCTTAGCAGGACAGGGAGGGGATGGCTACACCTTC; cdr3_aa: CASSLAGQGGDGYTF
clone_size: NA; j_call: TRBJ1-2; v_call: TRBV19; d_call: TRBD1; cdr3_nt: TGTGCCAGTAGCCATGCCCCGGGACAGGGCTATGGCTACACCTTC; cdr3_aa: CASSHAPGQGYGYTF
clone_size: NA; j_call: TRBJ2-2; v_call: TRBV9; d_call: TRBD1; cdr3_nt: TGTGCCAGCAGCGTTAGACAGGGGGCGACCGGGGAGCTGTTTTTT; cdr3_aa: CASSVRQGATGELFF
clone_size: NA; j_call: TRBJ2-1; v_call: TRBV18; d_call: NA; cdr3_nt: TGTGCCAGCTCACCACCCTCCGGCAATGAGCAGTTCTTC; cdr3_aa: CASSPPSGNEQFF
clone_size: few; j_call: TRBJ2-2; v_call: TRBV9; d_call: TRBD1; cdr3_nt: TGTGCCAGCAGCGTCGGGACAGGGAACACCGGGGAGCTGTTTTTT; cdr3_aa: CASSVGTGNTGELFF
clone_size: NA; j_call: TRBJ2-7; v_call: TRBV6-5; d_call: NA; cdr3_nt: TGTGCCAGCAGTCCCTTAGCTACCTACGAGCAGTACTTC; cdr3_aa: CASSPLATYEQYF
clone_size: NA; j_call: TRBJ1-2; v_call: TRBV29-1; d_call: NA; cdr3_nt: TGCAGCGCTACCAGGGTCTTCAACTATGGCTACACCTTC; cdr3_aa: CSATRVFNYGYTF
clone_size: NA; j_call: TRBJ1-2; v_call: TRBV29-1; d_call: NA; cdr3_nt: TGCAGCGGGGGGGACAACGGCTACACCTTC; cdr3_aa: CSGGDNGYTF
clone_size: NA; j_call: TRBJ2-2; v_call: TRBV30; d_call: TRBD2; cdr3_nt: TGTGCCTGGACTAGCGGGAGAAGTGAAACCGGGGAGCTGTTTTTT; cdr3_aa: CAWTSGRSETGELFF
clone_size: once; j_call: TRBJ2-7; v_call: TRBV28; d_call: TRBD1; cdr3_nt: TGTGCCAGCAATCTCCAGGGGGCGCCCCATCAGCAGTACTTC; cdr3_aa: CASNLQGAPHQQYF
clone_size: NA; j_call: TRBJ1-2; v_call: TRBV11-2; d_call: TRBD1; cdr3_nt: TGTGCCAGCAGCAAAACAGGGGGAACCGCATATGGCTACACCTTC; cdr3_aa: CASSKTGGTAYGYTF
clone_size: NA; j_call: TRBJ2-5; v_call: TRBV3-1/TRBV3-2; d_call: NA; cdr3_nt: TGTGCCAGCAGCCAAGGGAGGTTGAGGGAAGAGACCCAGTACTTC; cdr3_aa: CASSQGRLREETQYF
clone_size: NA; j_call: TRBJ2-2; v_call: TRBV30; d_call: NA; cdr3_nt: TGTGCCTACTTTACAGGGCTGGGGAACACCGGGGAGCTGTTTTTT; cdr3_aa: CAYFTGLGNTGELFF
clone_size: NA; j_call: TRBJ1-4; v_call: TRBV2; d_call: NA; cdr3_nt: TGTGCCAGCAACTGGGGCATGGGAAATGAAAAACTGTTTTTT; cdr3_aa: CASNWGMGNEKLFF
clone_size: NA; j_call: TRBJ1-2; v_call: TRBV7-3; d_call: TRBD1; cdr3_nt: TGTGCCAGCAGCGCCCGACAGGGCCTCGGCTACACCTTC; cdr3_aa: CASSARQGLGYTF
clone_size: NA; j_call: TRBJ2-1; v_call: TRBV5-5; d_call: TRBD2; cdr3_nt: TGTGCCAGCAGCCTCTATGGACTAGCGGGGGGCCAAAACAATGAGCAGTTCTTC; cdr3_aa: CASSLYGLAGGQNNEQFF
clone_size: NA; j_call: TRBJ2-5; v_call: TRBV4-1; d_call: NA; cdr3_nt: TGCGCCAGCAGCCAAACCGTCCGGACATTCCAAGAGACCCAGTACTTC; cdr3_aa: CASSQTVRTFQETQYF
clone_size: NA; j_call: TRBJ2-7; v_call: TRBV11-2; d_call: TRBD2; cdr3_nt: TGTGCCAGCAGCTTATCCTTCGGGACTAGACCCTACGAGCAGTACTTC; cdr3_aa: CASSLSFGTRPYEQYF
clone_size: NA; j_call: TRBJ2-3; v_call: TRBV13; d_call: TRBD2; cdr3_nt: TGTGCCAGCAGCTTACCGGGACTAGAAACAGATACGCAGTATTTT; cdr3_aa: CASSLPGLETDTQYF
clone_size: NA; j_call: TRBJ1-3; v_call: TRBV3-1/TRBV3-2; d_call: TRBD1; cdr3_nt: TGTGCCAGCAGAACAATGGGACAGGGGACAAACACCATATATTTT; cdr3_aa: CASRTMGQGTNTIYF